A single sample is the source of the 14 T cell receptor beta chains below, sequenced in a study of vaccination and CD4 T cells after COVID-19. Documented treatment: approximately 11-day PBMC culture with coronavirus spike peptide pools or control peptides (ViraFEST assay). The Oncomine TCR Beta short-read assay was what sequenced the DNA obtained from cultured CD4+ T cells. TCRdb itself ran the PCR reads through MiXCR, one entry per CDR3 protein. The table lists 13,000 or so distinct CDR3 sequences, about 40% of them singletons, with around an eighth in the top ten. The antigens these receptors bind are not known. Material: CD4+ T cells from blood, cultured in vitro. The source of these receptors is a human donor who had recovered from COVID-19.

The chain has TRBV28 and TRBJ2-3, with a tentative D call TRBD2 (6 bases). The germline V gene has CDR1 MDHEN and CDR2 SYDVKM. The V and J ends lost 9 bases and 6 bases respectively, with 16 bases between them. There are 13 residues in the CDR3. CDR3 bases: TGTGCCAGTAGGGACTCCCTAACGGATACGCAGTATTTT. It is translated as CASRDSLTDTQYF.

The chain uses TRBV10-3 and TRBJ1-5; 9 nucleotides line up with TRBD1. The germline V gene encodes CDR1 ENHRY and CDR2 SYGVKD. V was pared by 8 bases and J by 7 bases, with 6 bases of the junction left unmatched. The CDR3 extends over 13 amino acids. The CDR3 coding sequence is TGTGCCATCGGGGGACAGGGAGAACAGCCCCAGCATTTT. Translated: CAIGGQGEQPQHF.

A few counts support this clonotype. This chain joins TRBV6-1 and TRBJ2-1, with D tentatively TRBD2 (7 bases). Germline CDR1 and CDR2: MNHNS and SASEGT. Deletions cut 5 bases from V and 2 bases from J, with 16 bases between. The CDR3 contains 16 residues. This CDR3 reads CASSPLGGRAYNEQFF. As DNA, the CDR3 is TGTGCCAGCAGTCCCCTAGGGGGGAGGGCCTACAATGAGCAGTTCTTC.

This clonotype was counted a single time. The chain combines TRBV7-9 with TRBJ2-7; 7 positions agree with TRBD1. Germline V CDR1 and CDR2: SEHNR, FQNEAQ (reference sequence). CDR3 length: 15 amino acids. Trimming removed 5 bases from V and 3 bases from J; junction bases left unmatched: 10. The CDR3 region has the DNA TGTGCCAGCAGCCCCCGGACAGGTTCTCGCTACGAGCAGTACTTC. This sequence encodes CASSPRTGSRYEQYF.

This clonotype was detected once. This sequence joins TRBV6-1 and TRBJ2-1, with 7 bases fitting TRBD1. V trimming: 6 bases; J trimming: 6 bases; junction bases outside the gene matches: 11. The CDR3 totals 15 residues. The germline V gene has CDR1 MNHNS and CDR2 SASEGT. The CDR3 bases are TGTGCCAGCAGCCACATCCAGGGGGATGGCAATGAGCAGTTCTTC. This sequence encodes CASSHIQGDGNEQFF.

This clonotype was counted between two and nine times. This chain links TRBV20-1 with TRBJ2-1; 12 nucleotides line up with TRBD1. The CDR3 is 15 residues long. CDR1 is DFQATT and CDR2 is SNEGSKA in the germline V gene (reference sequence). CDR3 sequence (DNA): TGCAGCGCCCTGCCTCCGGGACAGGGGGCAAATGAGCAGTTCTTC. Its translation is CSALPPGQGANEQFF.

This clonotype was seen more than once but under ten times. The V gene is TRBV7-2, the J gene TRBJ1-2; D is perhaps TRBD1 (5 bases). The V end lost 6 bases, the J end lost 5 bases, and 10 bases lay between the germline ends. The germline CDR1 and CDR2 sequences are SGHTA and FQGNSA. The CDR3 length is 12 residues. Written as DNA, the CDR3 is TGTGCCAGCAGTTCCGAGGGGTATGGCTACACCTTC. It codes for CASSSEGYGYTF.

This rearrangement joins TRBV7-9 to TRBJ1-6; 7 positions match TRBD1. The trim removed 5 bases at V and 8 bases at J, leaving 3 bases unmatched. This CDR3 comprises 13 residues. Germline V gene sequence: CDR1 SEHNR, CDR2 FQNEAQ (reference sequence). CDR3 region: CASSKTGDSPLHF. In DNA form, the CDR3 reads TGTGCCAGCAGCAAAACAGGGGATTCACCCCTCCACTTT.

The chain is built from TRBV7-9 and TRBJ2-3; TRBD1 is a possible D gene (6 bases). CDR1 is SEHNR, CDR2 FQNEAQ, per germline (reference sequence). The CDR3 contains 14 residues. With 5 bases removed from V and 3 bases from J, the gap between germline ends came to 12 bases. CDR3 sequence reads: CASSDERGTDTQYF. The CDR3, as DNA: TGTGCCAGCAGCGACGAGAGGGGGACAGATACGCAGTATTTT.

This rearrangement joins TRBV7-9 to TRBJ2-2, with TRBD2 identical over 12 bases. There are 16 residues in the CDR3. Unmatched junction bases numbered 8, after V lost 8 bases and J lost 4 bases. Germline lookup yields CDR1 SEHNR and CDR2 FQNEAQ (reference sequence). CDR3 sequence reads: CASVRLAGDLTGELFF. CDR3 DNA sequence: TGTGCCAGCGTCCGACTAGCGGGAGATCTCACCGGGGAGCTGTTTTTT. The whole variable domain, remainder taken from reference TRBV7-9 and TRBJ2-2, is DTGVSQNPRHKITKRGQNVTFRCDPISEHNRLYWYRQTLGQGPEFLTYFQNEAQLEKSRLLSDRFSAERPKGSFSTLEIQRTEQGDSAMYLCASVRLAGDLTGELFFGEGSRLTVL.

The chain employs TRBV28 and TRBJ1-5, with D hard to call. The CDR3 is 15 amino acids. V dropped 5 bases and J dropped 0 bases, with 11 bases sitting between them. Germline V lookup: CDR1 MDHEN, CDR2 SYDVKM. For the CDR3, the DNA is TGTGCCAGCAGTCGGGGTGACGGTAGCAATCAGCCCCAGCATTTT. Translated, it gives CASSRGDGSNQPQHF.

This clonotype occurred a few times. The rearrangement uses TRBV12-3 or TRBV12-4 and TRBJ1-2; no firm D call. The length of the CDR3 is 13 residues. V lost 5 bases, J lost 8 bases, and 15 bases lay in between. CDR3 coding DNA: TGTGCCAGCAGTCCCGCCCTGGTGGGGGGCTACACCTTC. This translates into CASSPALVGGYTF.

V is TRBV20-1 and J is TRBJ2-2, with 14 positions matching TRBD2. Unmatched junction bases numbered 10, after V lost 3 bases and J lost 4 bases. This CDR3 is built from 18 residues. Looked up from germline, CDR1 is DFQATT and CDR2 is SNEGSKA (reference sequence). CDR3 bases: TGCAGTGCTAGGTGGCCGGGACTAGCGGGAGTTGGCACCGGGGAGCTGTTTTTT. Translation gives CSARWPGLAGVGTGELFF.

The CDR3 sequence: CATRGRITTDTQYF. The CDR3 bases are TGTGCCACCCGGGGCCGGATCACAACAGATACGCAGTATTTT. The chain is built from TRBV2 and TRBJ2-3, with D possibly called TRBD1 or TRBD2 (5 bases each). This CDR3 contains 14 residues. The V and J ends lost 10 bases and 3 bases respectively, with 17 bases between them. Germline values: CDR1 SNHLY, CDR2 FYNNEI.